The 24 T cell receptor beta chains listed next were all sequenced from one sample in a study of blood T cell repertoires in COVID-19. Some clones are missing from TCRdb's copy, which holds only in-frame ones; the method was immunoSEQ multiplex PCR. The sample yields about 90,000 clones, 80% seen once. Sequenced: peripheral blood. Receptor source: a woman between 70 and 85 years old with acute or convalescent COVID-19.

This clone showed up just once. The gene calls are TRBV7-9 and TRBJ2-7; possible D gene TRBD1, 6 bases. This CDR3 contains 15 residues. CDR1 is SEHNR and CDR2 is FQNEAQ in the germline V gene (reference sequence). Trimming shortened V by 4 bases and J by 7 bases, and 20 bases separated the two germline ends. The CDR3 is CASSSQFRGLGEQYF. The CDR3, as DNA: TGTGCCAGCAGCTCGCAGTTCAGGGGCCTAGGGGAGCAGTACTTC.

The sample holds a few counts of this clone. This chain connects TRBV6-5 to TRBJ1-2; possible D gene TRBD1, 5 bases. The V and J ends lost 1 base and 4 bases respectively, with 7 bases between them. This CDR3 has 13 amino acids. CDR1 MNHEY and CDR2 SVGAGI come from the germline V gene. In DNA, the CDR3 is TGTGCCAGCAGTTACTTGGGGGGCTATGGCTACACCTTC. Translated: CASSYLGGYGYTF.

This clone was found a few times. The V gene is TRBV10-3, the J gene TRBJ2-1; D is possibly TRBD1 (6 bases). Trimming removed 3 bases from V and 7 bases from J, with 16 bases in between. CDR3 size: 15 residues. Germline CDR1 is ENHRY and CDR2 is SYGVKD. CDR3 DNA: TGTGCCATCAGTGACCAGGGGACCGTGAGGAATGAGCAGTTCTTC. Its protein is CAISDQGTVRNEQFF.

The rearrangement uses TRBV5-1 and TRBJ1-1; tentatively, D is TRBD1 (5 bases). There are 12 residues in the CDR3. Per germline, CDR1 SGHRS and CDR2 YFSETQ. V lost 0 bases and J 11 bases, leaving 11 bases between the germline ends. CDR3 coding DNA: TGCGCCAGCAGCTTGGCCGAGGGGAGGGCTTTCTTT. Translated: CASSLAEGRAFF.

The chain uses TRBV5-8 and TRBJ2-3; 11 bases are shared with TRBD1. From germline, CDR1 is SGHTS and CDR2 YDEGEE. J lost 3 bases, V lost 2 bases, and 5 bases had no gene match. The CDR3 is 16 amino acids. CDR3 residues: CASSFGTGGLTDTQYF. For the CDR3, the DNA is TGTGCCAGCAGCTTCGGGACAGGGGGTTTAACAGATACGCAGTATTTT.

The CDR3 loop is CASRPTELNYGYTF. The CDR3 coding sequence is TGTGCCAGCAGGCCAACAGAGTTAAACTATGGCTACACCTTC. The chain links TRBV11-2 to TRBJ1-2; D not resolved. Per germline, CDR1 SGHAT and CDR2 FQNNGV. With 6 bases removed from V and 2 bases from J, the gap between germline ends came to 13 bases. CDR3 length equals 14 residues. Filled out from reference TRBV11-2 and TRBJ1-2, the complete variable domain reads EAGVAQSPRYKIIEKRQSVAFWCNPISGHATLYWYQQILGQGPKLLIQFQNNGVVDDSQLPKDRFSAERLKGVDSTLKIQPAKLEDSAVYLCASRPTELNYGYTFGSGTRLTVV.

The rearrangement joins TRBV3-1 (or the pseudogene TRBV3-2) to TRBJ2-1, with D possibly being TRBD1 (8 bases). In germline, CDR1 is LGHDT, CDR2 YNNKEL (reference sequence). Trimming left V 1 base short and J 7 bases short, with 17 bases between. This CDR3 is 16 amino acids long. The CDR3 spells CASSQAAGQGGNEQFF. In DNA, the CDR3 is TGTGCCAGCAGCCAAGCGGCAGGACAGGGAGGGAATGAGCAGTTCTTC.

This clone was seen once. A junction boundary mismatches the germline segment, possibly from a read error. V and J are TRBV28 and TRBJ1-2, with 7 bases lining up with TRBD1. The germline CDR1 and CDR2 sequences are MDHEN and SYDVKM. The CDR3 contains 14 residues. CDR3 in DNA: TGTGCCAGCAGTTCCGAACAGGGGTACTATGGCCACACCTTC. Translation: CASSSEQGYYGHTF.

The chain couples TRBV7-3 to TRBJ1-2; D gene uncertain. Germline CDR1 and CDR2: SGHTA and FQGTGA. V shed 5 bases and J shed 7 bases, with 14 bases lying between them. The CDR3 runs to 13 residues. The CDR3 DNA sequence: TGTGCCAGCAGCCCACGACTAGGGAGTGGCTACACCTTC. Translating gives CASSPRLGSGYTF.

V is TRBV29-1 and J is TRBJ2-2; 8 bases line up with TRBD2. The CDR3 has 16 residues. V lost 4 bases, J lost 1 base, and 8 bases stayed unmatched. Germline loops: CDR1 SQVTM, CDR2 ANQGSEA. The CDR3 here is CSVGSGGGVNTGELFF. The CDR3 DNA follows: TGCAGCGTTGGATCCGGGGGGGGAGTGAACACCGGGGAGCTGTTTTTT.

This sequence joins TRBV6-2 or TRBV6-3 and TRBJ1-5; D uncertain. The CDR3 consists of 14 residues. V lost 6 bases and J lost 0, with 9 bases in between. Germline CDR1 MNHEY, CDR2 SVGEGT. The CDR3 DNA reads TGTGCCAGCAGCTTGACACTTAGCAATCAGCCCCAGCATTTT. It specifies CASSLTLSNQPQHF.

The rearrangement joins TRBV5-4 to TRBJ1-6; 11 bases map to TRBD1. Trimming cost V 4 bases and J 9 bases; bases outside gene matches: 6. Germline-derived CDR1 and CDR2 are SGHNT and YYREEE (reference sequence). The CDR3 is 15 residues long. The CDR3 here is CASSLGDRGGSPLHF. As DNA, the CDR3 is TGTGCCAGCAGCCTTGGGGACAGGGGGGGTTCACCCCTCCACTTT.

The chain recombines TRBV5-3 with TRBJ1-1; 7 nucleotides align to TRBD1. TRBV5-3 is assigned to the ORF class and has an uncertain function. The CDR3 loop spans 14 amino acids. The junction had 8 bases not matched to a gene; V was cut back by 4 bases and J by 5 bases. The CDR3 DNA reads as TGTGCCAGAAGCCTCTGGACAGGAAAAACTGAAGCTTTCTTT. Translating gives CARSLWTGKTEAFF.

This rearrangement joins TRBV5-4 to TRBJ2-5; 10 positions match TRBD2. J gave up 5 bases and V 3 bases, and 10 bases lay outside the gene matches. This CDR3 spans 16 amino acids. Per the germline V gene, CDR1 is SGHNT and CDR2 is YYREEE (reference sequence). The CDR3 sequence is CASSSQRGGRWETQYF. CDR3 nucleotide sequence: TGTGCCAGCAGCTCCCAGCGGGGGGGCCGATGGGAGACCCAGTACTTC.

The gene calls are TRBV27 and TRBJ1-1, with D possibly being TRBD1 (5 bases). Germline-derived CDR1 and CDR2 are MNHEY and SMNVEV (reference sequence). CDR3 length equals 14 residues. V was trimmed by 4 bases and J by 1 base, leaving 10 bases between them. The CDR3, as DNA: TGTGCCAGCAGTTGGGGACTTCAGAACACTGAAGCTTTCTTT. It specifies CASSWGLQNTEAFF.

This rearrangement joins TRBV7-2 to TRBJ2-7; no definite D call. The CDR3 runs 13 residues. Trimming took off 3 bases at V and 0 bases at J, with 6 bases between the two ends. Germline loops: CDR1 SGHTA, CDR2 FQGNSA. CDR3 loop: CASSLSPSYEQYF. CDR3 DNA sequence: TGTGCCAGCAGCTTGAGCCCCTCCTACGAGCAGTACTTC. The full variable domain, with the rest looked up from reference TRBV7-2 and TRBJ2-7, is GAGVSQSPSNKVTEKGKDVELRCDPISGHTALYWYRQSLGQGLEFLIYFQGNSAPDKSGLPSDRFSAERTGGSVSTLTIQRTQQEDSAVYLCASSLSPSYEQYFGPGTRLTVT.

The chain is built from TRBV30 and TRBJ2-7, with no clear D. Germline V CDR1 and CDR2: GTSNPN, SVGIG (reference sequence). There are 12 residues in the CDR3. The V gene lost 2 bases and the J gene lost 0 bases, with 5 bases spanning the gap. CDR3 in amino acids: CAWSYGSYEQYF. CDR3 DNA sequence: TGTGCCTGGAGTTACGGCTCCTACGAGCAGTACTTC.

V is TRBV7-2 and J is TRBJ2-5, with 14 bases matching TRBD2. Germline V CDR1 and CDR2: SGHTA, FQGNSA. The CDR3 covers 18 residues. V lost 2 bases, J lost 1 base, and 6 bases stayed unmatched. DNA of the CDR3: TGTGCCAGCAGCTTATATGGACTAGCGGGGGGTTTCCAAGAGACCCAGTACTTC. This sequence encodes CASSLYGLAGGFQETQYF.

This chain connects TRBV7-2 to TRBJ1-2; 7 nucleotides line up with TRBD1. The CDR3 totals 16 residues. The germline gives CDR1 SGHTA, CDR2 FQGNSA. V was clipped by 2 bases and J by 0 bases; unmatched bases: 6. CDR3 protein: CASSLKAGTANYGYTF. The CDR3 DNA reads TGTGCCAGCAGCTTAAAGGCCGGGACAGCTAACTATGGCTACACCTTC.

The rearrangement links TRBV5-1 to TRBJ1-1; D possibly corresponds to TRBD1 (5 bases). Trimming removed 4 bases from V and 1 base from J, with 8 bases in between. The CDR3 is made up of 13 amino acids. CDR1 SGHRS and CDR2 YFSETQ come from the germline V gene. The CDR3 DNA sequence: TGCGCCAGCAGCCCTCAGGGGAACACTGAAGCTTTCTTT. Amino acids: CASSPQGNTEAFF. Based on the CDR3 plus reference TRBV5-1 and TRBJ1-1, the full variable domain is KAGVTQTPRYLIKTRGQQVTLSCSPISGHRSVSWYQQTPGQGLQFLFEYFSETQRNKGNFPGRFSGRQFSNSRSEMNVSTLELGDSALYLCASSPQGNTEAFFGQGTRLTVV.

V and J are TRBV27 and TRBJ1-2; D is perhaps TRBD1 (5 bases). Trimming removed 6 bases at V and 3 bases at J, with 8 bases between. CDR3 size: 12 residues. From germline, CDR1 is MNHEY and CDR2 SMNVEV (reference sequence). The CDR3 reads CASRGTYYGYTF. The CDR3 bases are TGTGCCAGCAGGGGGACTTACTATGGCTACACCTTC.

This chain links TRBV7-8 with TRBJ1-5; 7 bases align to TRBD1. From germline, CDR1 is SGHVS and CDR2 FQNEAQ. V trimming: 1 base; J trimming: 1 base; junction bases outside the gene matches: 7. This CDR3 is 17 amino acids long. The CDR3 DNA reads TGTGCCAGCAGCTTAGGGGACAGAATCGGGAGCAATCAGCCCCAGCATTTT. Translation gives CASSLGDRIGSNQPQHF.

The V gene is TRBV5-1, the J gene TRBJ2-2; D is perhaps TRBD2 (5 bases). Trimming removed 3 bases at V and 6 bases at J, with 9 bases between. This CDR3 comprises 13 residues. CDR1 SGHRS and CDR2 YFSETQ come from the germline V gene. CDR3 in amino acids: CASSSPGSGELFF. The CDR3, as DNA: TGCGCCAGCAGCTCCCCGGGGTCCGGGGAGCTGTTTTTT.

V and J are TRBV7-2 and TRBJ1-5; D possibly corresponds to TRBD1 (5 bases). Trimming shortened V by 8 bases and J by 0 bases, and 14 bases separated the two germline ends. This CDR3 region has 15 residues. The germline V gene encodes CDR1 SGHTA and CDR2 FQGNSA. Written as DNA, the CDR3 is TGTGCCAGCTCAACGGACATGTATAGCAATCAGCCCCAGCATTTT. Its translation: CASSTDMYSNQPQHF.